The sequence of this T cell receptor (beta chain) was determined in a study of blood T cell repertoires in COVID-19. For the study at large: The United States, Italy and Spain provided the acute and convalescent COVID-19 samples.

V shed 4 bases and J shed 5 bases, with 17 bases lying between them. Germline CDR1 reads LGHDT; CDR2 reads YNNKEL (reference sequence). This CDR3 contains 15 residues. Original processing methods: By means of reference gene primer amplification, nucleated cell counts were estimated. Clones were sequenced by immunoSEQ multiplex PCR, and TCRdb holds only the in-frame ones, with some missing. V, J and clone size reflect that table, while D and trimming were determined from the DNA. The sample has some 150,000 clones, roughly 91% seen once. The sample comprised peripheral blood. The J gene is TRBJ2-5, the V gene TRBV3-1 (or the pseudogene TRBV3-2); maybe TRBD2 (6 bases). This clonotype originated in a man aged 55 to 70 with active or convalescent COVID-19. CDR3 in DNA: TGTGCCAGCAGCCCGAATGGGGGGTCGTGGGAGACCCAGTACTTC. The encoded protein is CASSPNGGSWETQYF.